The T cell receptor (beta chain) under discussion was sequenced for a study of blood T cell repertoires in COVID-19. V lost 4 bases, J lost 3 bases, and 7 bases stayed unmatched. This CDR3 is built from 16 residues. Germline V gives CDR1 LGHNA, CDR2 YSLEER. Clones were sequenced by immunoSEQ multiplex PCR, and TCRdb holds only the in-frame ones, with some missing. The sample gives more than 80,000 clones, approximately 70% of which show up once; around 24% is in the top ten. The rearrangement joins TRBV4-3 to TRBJ2-2; 8 bases map to TRBD1. This TCR was recovered from a woman aged 60 to 75 in a cohort sampled during active or convalescent COVID-19. The specimen was peripheral blood. The CDR3 nucleotides are TGCGCCAGCAGCCGGACAGGGTCGGCGGACACCGGGGAGCTGTTTTTT. This codes for CASSRTGSADTGELFF.